Listed below are T cell receptor beta chains from one sample, sequenced in a study of naive and memory T cell subsets. TCRdb ran MiXCR on the UMI-ligation and nested PCR reads and lists one entry per CDR3 protein. This sample has 150,000 or so distinct CDR3 sequences, with roughly 22% found just once. The sequenced sample was naive CD4+ T cells from blood. The receptors were sampled from a human donor in good health. CDR3s leave out the opening cysteine and the closing phenylalanine or tryptophan.

>TRBV7-9|TRBJ2-7
ASSSRGSYEQY
>TRBV29-1|TRBJ2-1
SVEDPGVQF
>TRBV6-5|TRBJ1-5
ASSKGQINQPQH
>TRBV2|TRBJ2-3
ANAGTGILDTQY
>TRBV29-1|TRBJ2-1
SVRPPTSDEQF
>TRBV4-2|TRBJ1-5
ASSQEGTGMRQPQH
>TRBV5-1|TRBJ2-7
ASSRLSGGPDEQY
>TRBV4-3|TRBJ2-5
ASSQVRGGAETQY
>TRBV7-6|TRBJ2-7
ASSPEESPYEQY
>TRBV5-1|TRBJ2-5
ASRRDGGEFGETQY
>TRBV5-6|TRBJ2-7
ASSRLIEGEAGGREQY
>TRBV5-1|TRBJ2-3
ASSLAGTSGTDTQY
>TRBV27|TRBJ2-2
ASSLSGLAGNTGELF
>TRBV18|TRBJ1-5
ASSRTGDNQPQH
>TRBV20-1|TRBJ2-7
SSVPMGGGSFFYEQY
>TRBV27|TRBJ2-1
ASNRLNNNEQF
>TRBV15|TRBJ2-1
ATSIRSFNEQF
>TRBV11-2|TRBJ2-3
ASSLDRKTDTQY
>TRBV2|TRBJ2-6
ASSPDASSGANVLT
>TRBV7-2|TRBJ2-5
ASSSRDSEETQY
>TRBV11-2|TRBJ1-4
ASSKDRGNEKLF
>TRBV27|TRBJ2-1
ASSLVASGKREQF